The source of this TCR beta chain is a study of shared clonotypes between healthy human individuals. Positively selected for CCR7, the CD45RO-negative cells used as naive CD8 cells excluded terminally differentiated effector memory CD45RA+ cells. Only Caucasian adults living in Nashville, Tennessee made up the donor group. Comments on this clone: Its antigen is unknown.

Study findings and constraints: Shared across a handful of donors were 4% to 5% of the naive CD4 clonotypes. Investigators collected only blood, and repertoires in tissues likely differ.

Profiled with immunoSEQ multiplex PCR; TCRdb holds only in-frame clones, not every one. The sample has about 2.1 million clones; 90% to 95% are singletons. Sequencing used naive CD8+ T cells from PBMCs. The TCR originated in a young man in good health. Some clones in this sample may be carry-over from other donors' samples.

The CDR3: CATSREGTDQPQHF. In DNA form, the CDR3 reads TGTGCCACCAGCAGAGAGGGCACAGATCAGCCCCAGCATTTT. This chain joins TRBV15 and TRBJ1-5; D uncertain. Trimming stripped 0 bases from V and 5 bases from J, with 8 bases between. CDR3 length: 14 residues. The germline CDR1 and CDR2 sequences are LNHNV and YYDKDF (reference sequence).